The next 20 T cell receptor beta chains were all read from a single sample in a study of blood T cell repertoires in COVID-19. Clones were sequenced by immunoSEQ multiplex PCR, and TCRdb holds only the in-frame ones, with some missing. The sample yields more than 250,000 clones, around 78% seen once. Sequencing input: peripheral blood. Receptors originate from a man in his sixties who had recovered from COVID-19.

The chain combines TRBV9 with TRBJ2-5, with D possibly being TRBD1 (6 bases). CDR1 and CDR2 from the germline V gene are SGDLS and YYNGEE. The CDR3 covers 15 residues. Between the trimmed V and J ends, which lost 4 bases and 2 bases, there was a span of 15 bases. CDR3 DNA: TGTGCCAGCAGCCTAGTTCCGGACAGTCAAGAGACCCAGTACTTC. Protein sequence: CASSLVPDSQETQYF.

The chain's CDR3 is CASSKLAGTNTGELFF. The CDR3 bases are TGTGCCAGCAGCAAACTAGCGGGAACGAACACCGGGGAGCTGTTTTTT. This chain connects TRBV21-1 to TRBJ2-2; TRBD2 reflects the table's D call only, with no check against the DNA. TRBV21-1 constitutes a pseudogene. The CDR3 covers 16 residues.

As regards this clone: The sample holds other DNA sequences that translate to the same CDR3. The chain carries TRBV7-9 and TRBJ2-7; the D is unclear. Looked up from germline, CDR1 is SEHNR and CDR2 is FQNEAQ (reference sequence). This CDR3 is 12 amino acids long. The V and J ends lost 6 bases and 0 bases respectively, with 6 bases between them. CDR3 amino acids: CASSPSSYEQYF. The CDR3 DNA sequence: TGTGCCAGCAGTCCTAGCTCCTACGAGCAGTACTTC.

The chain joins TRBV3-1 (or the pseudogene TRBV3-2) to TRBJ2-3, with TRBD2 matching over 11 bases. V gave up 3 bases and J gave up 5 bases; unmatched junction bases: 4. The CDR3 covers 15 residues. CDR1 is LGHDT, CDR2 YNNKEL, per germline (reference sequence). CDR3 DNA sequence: TGTGCCAGCAGCCAGGTAGCGGGGGGGGGAGATACGCAGTATTTT. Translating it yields CASSQVAGGGDTQYF.

The CDR3 DNA reads as TGTGCCAGCTCACTTGAGCTAAACACTGAAGCTTTCTTT. It is translated as CASSLELNTEAFF. The chain couples TRBV18 to TRBJ1-1; D uncertain. The CDR3 has 13 residues. V was trimmed by 4 bases and J by 2 bases, leaving 8 bases between them. Germline values: CDR1 KGHSH, CDR2 LQKENI.

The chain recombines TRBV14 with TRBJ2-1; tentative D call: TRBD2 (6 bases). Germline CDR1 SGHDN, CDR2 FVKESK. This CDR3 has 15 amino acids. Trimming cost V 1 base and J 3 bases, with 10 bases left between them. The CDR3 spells CASSQALAFYNEQFF. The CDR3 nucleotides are TGTGCCAGCAGCCAAGCACTAGCCTTCTACAATGAGCAGTTCTTC.

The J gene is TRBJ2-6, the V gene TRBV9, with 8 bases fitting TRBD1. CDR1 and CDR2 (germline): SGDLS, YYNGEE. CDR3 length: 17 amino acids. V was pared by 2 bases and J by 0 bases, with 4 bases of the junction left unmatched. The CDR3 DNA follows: TGTGCCAGCAGCGTTGGACAGGGTAGCTCTGGGGCCAACGTCCTGACTTTC. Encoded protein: CASSVGQGSSGANVLTF.

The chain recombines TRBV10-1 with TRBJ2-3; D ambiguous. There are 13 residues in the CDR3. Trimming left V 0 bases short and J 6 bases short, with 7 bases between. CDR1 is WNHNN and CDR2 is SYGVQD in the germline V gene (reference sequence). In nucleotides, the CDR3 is TGCGCCAGCAGTGAGTCCCTCAGGGATACGCAGTATTTT. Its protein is CASSESLRDTQYF.

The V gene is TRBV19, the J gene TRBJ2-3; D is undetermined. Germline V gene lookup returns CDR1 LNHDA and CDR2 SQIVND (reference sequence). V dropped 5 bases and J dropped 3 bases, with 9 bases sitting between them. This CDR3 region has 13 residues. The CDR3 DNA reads TGTGCCAGTAGTGATACAGCTACAGATACGCAGTATTTT. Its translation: CASSDTATDTQYF.

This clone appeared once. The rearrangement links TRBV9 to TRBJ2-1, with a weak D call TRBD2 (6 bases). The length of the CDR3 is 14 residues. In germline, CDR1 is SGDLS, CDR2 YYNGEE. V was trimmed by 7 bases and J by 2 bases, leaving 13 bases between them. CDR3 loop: CASGAGSTYNEQFF. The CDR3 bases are TGTGCCAGCGGGGCGGGGAGCACCTACAATGAGCAGTTCTTC.

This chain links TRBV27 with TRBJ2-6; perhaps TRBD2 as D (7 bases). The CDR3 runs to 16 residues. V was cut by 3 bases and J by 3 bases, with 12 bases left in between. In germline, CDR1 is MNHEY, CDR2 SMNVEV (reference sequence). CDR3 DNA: TGTGCCAGCAGTTTTGGGGGGGCAGGTGGGGCCAACGTCCTGACTTTC. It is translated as CASSFGGAGGANVLTF.

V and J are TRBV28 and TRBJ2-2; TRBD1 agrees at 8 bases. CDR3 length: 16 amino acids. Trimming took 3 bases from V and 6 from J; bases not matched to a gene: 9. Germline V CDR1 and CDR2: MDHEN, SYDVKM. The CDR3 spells CASSFYLGQGAGELFF. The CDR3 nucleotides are TGTGCCAGCAGTTTTTATCTAGGACAGGGCGCCGGGGAGCTGTTTTTT.

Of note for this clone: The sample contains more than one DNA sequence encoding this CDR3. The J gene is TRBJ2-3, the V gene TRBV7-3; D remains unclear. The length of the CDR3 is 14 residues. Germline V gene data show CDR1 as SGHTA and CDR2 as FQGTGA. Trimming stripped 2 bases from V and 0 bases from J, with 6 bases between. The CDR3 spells CASSLGTSTDTQYF. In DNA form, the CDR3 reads TGTGCCAGCAGCTTAGGCACAAGCACAGATACGCAGTATTTT.

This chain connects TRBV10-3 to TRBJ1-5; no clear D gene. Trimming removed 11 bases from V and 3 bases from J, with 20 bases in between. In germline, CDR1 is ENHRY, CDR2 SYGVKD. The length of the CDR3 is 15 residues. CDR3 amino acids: CAAAGISANNQPQHF. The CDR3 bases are TGTGCCGCAGCAGGTATCAGTGCTAACAATCAGCCCCAGCATTTT.

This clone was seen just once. CDR3 sequence (DNA): TGTGCCAGCAGCCAAAAAGGGACAGCTAGCACAGATACGCAGTATTTT. It specifies CASSQKGTASTDTQYF. J is TRBJ2-3 and V is TRBV3-1 (or the pseudogene TRBV3-2), with 7 bases fitting TRBD1. Germline loops: CDR1 LGHDT, CDR2 YNNKEL (reference sequence). There are 16 residues in the CDR3. Unmatched junction bases numbered 5, after V lost 2 bases and J lost 0 bases.

CDR3 bases: TGTGCCAGCAGCCTCCGGCCGGGATCCGATGAGCAGTTCTTC. Translated: CASSLRPGSDEQFF. V usage is TRBV9 and J usage is TRBJ2-1, with D perhaps TRBD2 (5 bases). The germline V and J ends were trimmed by 4 bases and 8 bases, with 16 bases remaining between them. Germline values: CDR1 SGDLS, CDR2 YYNGEE. The CDR3 has 14 residues.

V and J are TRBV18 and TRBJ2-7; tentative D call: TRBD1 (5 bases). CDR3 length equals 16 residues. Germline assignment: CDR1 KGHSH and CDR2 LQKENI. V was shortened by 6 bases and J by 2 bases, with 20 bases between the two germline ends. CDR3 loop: CASSLGRGTATYEQYF. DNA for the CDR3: TGTGCCAGCTCCCTAGGTAGGGGAACCGCGACCTACGAGCAGTACTTC.

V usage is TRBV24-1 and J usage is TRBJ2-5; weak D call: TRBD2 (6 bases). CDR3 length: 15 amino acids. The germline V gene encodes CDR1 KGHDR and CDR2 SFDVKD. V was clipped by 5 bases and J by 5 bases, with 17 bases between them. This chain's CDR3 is CATSVASAYGETQYF. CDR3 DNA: TGTGCCACCAGTGTGGCTAGCGCCTACGGGGAGACCCAGTACTTC.

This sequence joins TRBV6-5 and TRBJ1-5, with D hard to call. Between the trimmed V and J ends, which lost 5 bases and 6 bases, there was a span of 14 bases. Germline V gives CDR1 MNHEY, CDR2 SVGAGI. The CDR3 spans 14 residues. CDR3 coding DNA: TGTGCCAGCAGTAAAAGCCAGGCCGTTCAGCCCCAGCATTTT. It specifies CASSKSQAVQPQHF.

In DNA form, the CDR3 reads TGTGCCAGCGGGACAGTCGGTGAGCAGTTCTTC. It is translated as CASGTVGEQFF. The rearrangement uses TRBV6-5 and TRBJ2-1, with TRBD1 matching 7 bases. Germline V CDR1 and CDR2: MNHEY, SVGAGI. The CDR3 is 11 amino acids. The V gene end was trimmed by 8 bases and the J gene end by 9 bases; junction bases not matched to a gene: 4.